Given below is one T cell receptor beta chain in context. V lost 0 bases and J lost 6, with 4 bases in between. CDR3 size: 13 residues. Germline CDR1 reads KGHDR; CDR2 reads SFDVKD. The sample comes from a study of blood T cell repertoires in COVID-19. Clones were read by immunoSEQ multiplex PCR, and TCRdb kept only the in-frame ones, dropping some. The sample consists of over 400,000 clones, approximately 91% of them appearing once. The chain has TRBV24-1 and TRBJ2-2; no clear D gene. Sequencing was carried out using peripheral blood. The receptor was isolated from a woman between 50 and 59 years old with COVID-19, enrolled during active disease. Here the CDR3 reads CATSDLFSGELFF. CDR3 nucleotide sequence: TGTGCCACCAGTGATTTGTTCTCCGGGGAGCTGTTTTTT.